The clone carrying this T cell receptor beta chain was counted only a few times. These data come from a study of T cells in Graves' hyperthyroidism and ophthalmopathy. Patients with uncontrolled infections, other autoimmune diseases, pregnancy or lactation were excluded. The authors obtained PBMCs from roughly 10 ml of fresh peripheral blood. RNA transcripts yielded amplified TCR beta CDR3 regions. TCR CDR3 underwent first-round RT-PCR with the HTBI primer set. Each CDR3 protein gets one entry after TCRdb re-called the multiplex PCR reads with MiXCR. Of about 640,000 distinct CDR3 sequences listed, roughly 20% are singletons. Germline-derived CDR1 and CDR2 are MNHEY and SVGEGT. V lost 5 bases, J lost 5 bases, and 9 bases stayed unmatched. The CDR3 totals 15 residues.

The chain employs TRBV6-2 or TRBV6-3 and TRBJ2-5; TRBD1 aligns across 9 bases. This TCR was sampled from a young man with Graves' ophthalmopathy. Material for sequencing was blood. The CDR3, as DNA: TGTGCCAGCAGTCGCCGGGACAGGGCCGGGGAGACCCAGTACTTC. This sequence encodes CASSRRDRAGETQYF.